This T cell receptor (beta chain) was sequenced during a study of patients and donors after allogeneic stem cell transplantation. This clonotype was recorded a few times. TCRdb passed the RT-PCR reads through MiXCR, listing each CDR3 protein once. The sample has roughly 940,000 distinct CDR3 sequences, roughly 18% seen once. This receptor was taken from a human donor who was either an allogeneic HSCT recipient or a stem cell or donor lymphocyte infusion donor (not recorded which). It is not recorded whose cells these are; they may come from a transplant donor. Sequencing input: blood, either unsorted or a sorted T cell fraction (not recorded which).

CDR3 bases: TGTGCCAGCAGCCAATCCTCGAATGGCTACACCTTC. Residues: CASSQSSNGYTF. J is TRBJ1-2 and V is TRBV3-1; D call uncertain. From germline, CDR1 is LGHDT and CDR2 YNNKEL (reference sequence). V gave up 2 bases and J gave up 6 bases, with 7 bases separating them. The CDR3 is 12 amino acids. Looking up the rest from reference TRBV3-1 and TRBJ1-2 gives the full variable domain: DTAVSQTPKYLVTQMGNDKSIKCEQNLGHDTMYWYKQDSKKFLKIMFSYNNKELIINETVPNRFSPKSPDKAHLNLHINSLELGDSAVYFCASSQSSNGYTFGSGTRLTVV.